This T cell receptor beta chain comes out of a study of blood T cell repertoires in COVID-19. On the study more broadly: COVID-19 samples, acute and convalescent, were from the United States, Italy and Spain.

The table came from immunoSEQ multiplex PCR; TCRdb's copy has only in-frame clones and leaves some out. Among some 160,000 clones listed, 70% to 90% were seen once. Germline loops: CDR1 SGHNT, CDR2 YENEEA. J lost 1 base, V lost 5 bases, and 6 bases had no gene match. The CDR3 length is 15 residues. Participant ages covered about 18 to 95 years across about two dozen US areas. Participant-reported clinical history was the basis for cohort assignment. Input material: PBMCs or T cells enriched from blood (not recorded which). The clonotype was recovered from a woman between 35 and 50 years old who had recovered from COVID-19. The chain combines TRBV11-3 with TRBJ2-3; 7 bases agree with TRBD2. CDR3 sequence reads: CASSPKRGGTDTQYF. CDR3 DNA: TGTGCCAGCAGCCCTAAACGGGGGGGCACAGATACGCAGTATTTT.